The clone carrying this T cell receptor (beta chain) showed up just a few times. What it binds is unknown. This entry is derived from a study of response to subunit inactivated influenza vaccine. MiXCR, applied by TCRdb to the RT-PCR reads, yields one record per CDR3 protein. This table has fewer than 700,000 distinct CDR3 sequences, approximately 12% appearing once. Whole-study findings and limits: The study's authors posited that every seasonal influenza vaccination enlists few new T cells.

Germline CDR1 SGHAT, CDR2 FQNNGV. V lost 5 bases to trimming and J lost 3 bases, with 10 bases between them. The CDR3 consists of 14 residues. The material sequenced was PBMCs from blood, taken about 40 days after vaccination. The rearrangement links TRBV11-2 to TRBJ2-2; D gene unclear. This clonotype originated in a man aged 50-59 years who received an inactivated influenza vaccine. In DNA form, the CDR3 reads TGTGCCAGCAGCCCACGACAAGACACCGGGGAGCTGTTTTTT. It codes for CASSPRQDTGELFF.